One sample yielded the 29 T cell receptor beta chains listed below, sequenced in a study of CD8 T cells in Susac syndrome. Reverse transcription of roughly 0.45 to 1 ug RNA used random hexamers. TCRdb itself ran the immunoSEQ multiplex PCR reads through MiXCR, one entry per CDR3 protein. The repertoire holds 190,000 or so distinct CDR3 sequences, with 95% as singletons. The material sequenced was CD4+ T cells from PBMCs. These receptors were taken from a human donor with multiple sclerosis.

J is TRBJ2-7 and V is TRBV9; 8 positions agree with TRBD2. The germline CDR1 and CDR2 sequences are SGDLS and YYNGEE. This CDR3 contains 15 residues. V dropped 3 bases and J dropped 5; count of bases not matched to a gene: 10. This CDR3 is CASSGPGTRSHEQYF. CDR3 bases: TGTGCCAGCAGCGGGCCCGGGACTAGGTCTCACGAGCAGTACTTC.

The chain recombines TRBV20-1 with TRBJ1-5; a possible D gene is TRBD1 (5 bases). The CDR3 is 13 amino acids. Germline loops: CDR1 DFQATT, CDR2 SNEGSKA (reference sequence). V lost 5 bases, J lost 2 bases, and 10 bases lay in between. CDR3 amino acids: CSAQGVGNQPQHF. Written as DNA, the CDR3 is TGCAGTGCTCAGGGCGTGGGCAATCAGCCCCAGCATTTT.

The rearrangement links TRBV20-1 to TRBJ2-5; a weak D match, TRBD2 (6 bases). CDR1 is DFQATT, CDR2 SNEGSKA, per germline (reference sequence). Trimming shortened V by 5 bases and J by 4 bases, and 11 bases separated the two germline ends. This CDR3 is 12 amino acids long. CDR3 in DNA: TGCAGTGCTCATGGAGGGCTAGAGACCCAGTACTTC. This translates into CSAHGGLETQYF.

This chain uses TRBV5-6 with TRBJ1-6; 8 bases match TRBD1. The germline V gene encodes CDR1 SGHDT and CDR2 YYEEEE. With 1 base clipped from V and 7 bases from J, the junction kept 4 bases outside the gene matches. CDR3 length equals 15 residues. CDR3 nucleotide sequence: TGTGCCAGCAGCTTGCCCGGGACAGGAAATTCACCCCTCCACTTT. Translated: CASSLPGTGNSPLHF.

The V call is TRBV12-3 or TRBV12-4, the J call TRBJ2-6; TRBD1 or TRBD2 may be the D gene (5 bases each). The V gene lost 3 bases and the J gene lost 0 bases, with 12 bases spanning the gap. The CDR3 consists of 17 residues. For the CDR3, the DNA is TGTGCCAGCAGTTTTGGGACCGCCCTCTCTGGGGCCAACGTCCTGACTTTC. This sequence encodes CASSFGTALSGANVLTF.

Turning to this clonotype: One end of the junction varies from germline; a read error may be responsible. The chain uses TRBV7-7 and TRBJ1-1; D ambiguous. This CDR3 contains 15 residues. CDR1 SSHAT and CDR2 FNYEAQ come from the germline V gene (reference sequence). The CDR3 region is CASSLVQSENTEAFF. DNA for the CDR3: TGTGCTAGCAGCTTAGTACAGTCCGAGAACACTGAAGCTTTCTTT. The full variable domain, in which reference TRBV7-7 and TRBJ1-1 provide the parts outside the CDR3, is GAGVSQSPRYKVTKRGQDVTLRCDPISSHATLYWYQQALGQGPEFLTYFNYEAQPDKSGLPSDRFSAERPEGSISTLTIQRTEQRDSAMYRCASSLVQSENTEAFFGQGTRLTVV.

The J gene is TRBJ2-7, the V gene TRBV9; possibly TRBD1 for D (6 bases). CDR1 is SGDLS and CDR2 is YYNGEE in the germline V gene. V was cut by 4 bases and J by 5 bases, with 19 bases left in between. The CDR3 is 15 residues long. In DNA, the CDR3 is TGTGCCAGCAGCCCTCGGCTCAGACAGGAGGACGAGCAGTACTTC. Protein sequence: CASSPRLRQEDEQYF.

The chain couples TRBV29-1 to TRBJ1-5; no clear D gene. The CDR3 has 13 amino acids. The ends were cut back, 1 base at V and 3 bases at J, with 7 bases in the middle. Germline V gene data show CDR1 as SQVTM and CDR2 as ANQGSEA. CDR3 sequence (DNA): TGCAGCGTTGAAGTGGGGATCAATCAGCCCCAGCATTTT. This encodes CSVEVGINQPQHF.

This sequence joins TRBV18 and TRBJ2-3, with a possible D match to TRBD1 (5 bases). Trimming took off 2 bases at V and 4 bases at J, with 28 bases between the two ends. The CDR3 loop spans 20 amino acids. The germline CDR1 and CDR2 sequences are KGHSH and LQKENI. Here the CDR3 DNA reads TGTGCCAGCTCACCATTTAAGTTCATGGCAGGGCAGAGTTCATCAGATACGCAGTATTTT. This sequence encodes CASSPFKFMAGQSSSDTQYF.

V gene TRBV12-3 or TRBV12-4 combines with J gene TRBJ1-1; possibly TRBD1 for D (6 bases). CDR3 size: 15 residues. V was shortened by 7 bases and J by 4 bases, with 19 bases between the two germline ends. CDR3 sequence: CASTFLGGTGTEAFF. The CDR3, as DNA: TGTGCCAGCACCTTCTTGGGGGGCACTGGCACTGAAGCTTTCTTT.

The V gene is TRBV30, the J gene TRBJ2-1; D gene uncertain. Germline V gene lookup returns CDR1 GTSNPN and CDR2 SVGIG (reference sequence). The CDR3 runs to 12 residues. V was pared by 2 bases and J by 6 bases, with 8 bases between. CDR3 sequence reads: CAWSYLLNEQFF. The CDR3 nucleotides are TGTGCCTGGAGTTATCTACTCAATGAGCAGTTCTTC.

V is TRBV4-2 and J is TRBJ2-5; D unresolved. The CDR3 runs 12 residues. V shed 4 bases and J shed 5 bases, with 8 bases lying between them. Germline values: CDR1 LGHNA, CDR2 YNFKEQ. This CDR3 is CASSPTSETQYF. The CDR3 DNA sequence: TGTGCCAGCAGCCCCACCTCCGAGACCCAGTACTTC.

The chain carries TRBV19 and TRBJ2-2; D is possibly TRBD1 (5 bases). CDR1 and CDR2 from the germline V gene are LNHDA and SQIVND (reference sequence). The germline V and J ends were trimmed by 5 bases and 6 bases, with 10 bases remaining between them. The CDR3 length is 13 residues. The CDR3 protein is CASSVGASGELFF. DNA for the CDR3: TGTGCCAGTAGTGTAGGGGCGTCCGGGGAGCTGTTTTTT. The whole variable domain, remainder taken from reference TRBV19 and TRBJ2-2, is DGGITQSPKYLFRKEGQNVTLSCEQNLNHDAMYWYRQDPGQGLRLIYYSQIVNDFQKGDIAEGYSVSREKKESFPLTVTSAQKNPTAFYLCASSVGASGELFFGEGSRLTVL.

V and J are TRBV5-4 and TRBJ2-1, with TRBD2 matching over 10 bases. The CDR3 loop spans 15 amino acids. Germline CDR1 is SGHNT and CDR2 is YYREEE (reference sequence). After removal of 5 bases from V and 6 bases from J, the junction contained 8 bases not matched to a gene. The DNA of the CDR3 is TGTGCCAGCAGTTCACTAGCGGGACCCGTCAATGAGCAGTTCTTC. Encoded protein: CASSSLAGPVNEQFF. Combining the CDR3 with reference TRBV5-4 and TRBJ2-1 gives the whole variable domain ETGVTQSPTHLIKTRGQQVTLRCSSQSGHNTVSWYQQALGQGPQFIFQYYREEENGRGNFPPRFSGLQFPNYSSELNVNALELDDSALYLCASSSLAGPVNEQFFGPGTRLTVL.

This chain uses TRBV20-1 with TRBJ2-1; D perhaps matches TRBD2 (5 bases). The CDR3 covers 10 residues. Trimming took 6 bases from V and 9 from J, leaving 9 bases between them. CDR1 and CDR2 from the germline V gene are DFQATT and SNEGSKA (reference sequence). CDR3 residues: CSAVRGEQFF. Written as DNA, the CDR3 is TGCAGTGCCGTCCGGGGTGAGCAGTTCTTC.

The J gene is TRBJ1-2, the V gene TRBV7-2; no reliable D call. Trimming took off 7 bases at V and 8 bases at J, with 14 bases between the two ends. Germline CDR1 SGHTA, CDR2 FQGNSA. This CDR3 spans 12 amino acids. DNA of the CDR3: TGTGCCAGCACCCCTCAGAGTCCCGGCTACACCTTC. Protein: CASTPQSPGYTF.

The V gene is TRBV18, the J gene TRBJ1-5; D ambiguous. V was cut by 3 bases and J by 5 bases, with 11 bases left in between. This CDR3 has 14 residues. Germline V gene sequence: CDR1 KGHSH, CDR2 LQKENI. The CDR3 loop is CASSPSGFYQPQHF. The CDR3 DNA sequence: TGTGCCAGCTCACCGTCGGGGTTCTATCAGCCCCAGCATTTT.

This clonotype was seen only a few times. The rearrangement joins TRBV12-3 or TRBV12-4 to TRBJ2-7, with 7 bases identical to TRBD1. The junction had 5 bases not matched to a gene; V was cut back by 9 bases and J by 3 bases. CDR3 length equals 12 residues. The CDR3 region has the DNA TGTGCCAGTTCGACAGGGCTCTACGAGCAGTACTTC. Translation gives CASSTGLYEQYF.

The chain joins TRBV6-5 to TRBJ2-2; D unresolved. The length of the CDR3 is 12 residues. Trimming stripped 2 bases from V and 6 bases from J, with 4 bases between. Germline lookup yields CDR1 MNHEY and CDR2 SVGAGI. CDR3 protein: CASSYGSGELFF. CDR3 nucleotide sequence: TGTGCCAGCAGTTACGGGTCCGGGGAGCTGTTTTTT.

CDR3 in amino acids: CASGYAGIASPLHF. For the CDR3, the DNA is TGTGCCAGCGGGTACGCGGGCATTGCTTCACCCCTCCACTTT. This rearrangement joins TRBV7-9 to TRBJ1-6, with D uncertain. CDR1 is SEHNR, CDR2 FQNEAQ, per germline (reference sequence). Trimming removed 8 bases from V and 9 bases from J, with 17 bases in between. This CDR3 has 14 residues. The full variable domain, rest sourced from reference TRBV7-9 and TRBJ1-6, is DTGVSQNPRHKITKRGQNVTFRCDPISEHNRLYWYRQTLGQGPEFLTYFQNEAQLEKSRLLSDRFSAERPKGSFSTLEIQRTEQGDSAMYLCASGYAGIASPLHFGNGTRLTVT.

The CDR3 sequence: CASSERSGLVSPLHF. The CDR3 nucleotides are TGTGCCAGCAGCGAGAGGTCCGGGCTTGTTTCACCCCTCCACTTT. The chain joins TRBV11-2 to TRBJ1-6; D is unresolved. The CDR3 extends over 15 amino acids. Germline V CDR1 and CDR2: SGHAT, FQNNGV. The ends were cut back, 5 bases at V and 9 bases at J, with 17 bases in the middle.

V is TRBV12-3 or TRBV12-4 and J is TRBJ2-5; 7 bases are a match to TRBD1. The CDR3 extends over 13 amino acids. Trimming removed 6 bases from V and 4 bases from J; junction bases left unmatched: 5. For the CDR3, the DNA is TGTGCCAGCAGGCGACAGGGAACAGAGACCCAGTACTTC. Encoded protein: CASRRQGTETQYF.

V is TRBV20-1 and J is TRBJ1-4; unclear D gene. V was cut by 3 bases and J by 8 bases, with 13 bases left in between. The length of the CDR3 is 13 residues. Germline values: CDR1 DFQATT, CDR2 SNEGSKA (reference sequence). CDR3 protein: CSARMAGREKLFF. CDR3 bases: TGCAGTGCTAGGATGGCAGGTCGGGAAAAACTGTTTTTT.

The genes are TRBV30 and TRBJ1-1; no reliable D call. Germline V gene data show CDR1 as GTSNPN and CDR2 as SVGIG (reference sequence). With 2 bases removed from V and 6 bases from J, the gap between germline ends came to 13 bases. The CDR3 sequence is 13 residues long. CDR3 DNA: TGTGCCTGGAGTAGGAGATCCGGTGCTGAAGCTTTCTTT. Its protein is CAWSRRSGAEAFF.

This clonotype was observed a single time. This chain joins TRBV29-1 and TRBJ2-1; unclear D gene. The germline CDR1 and CDR2 sequences are SQVTM and ANQGSEA. This CDR3 contains 10 residues. V dropped 7 bases and J dropped 10 bases, with 11 bases sitting between them. This CDR3 is CSARRVEQFF. The CDR3 nucleotides read TGCAGCGCCCGCCGGGTAGAGCAGTTCTTC.

The chain is built from TRBV29-1 and TRBJ2-3; weak D call: TRBD2 (6 bases). The ends were cut back, 4 bases at V and 2 bases at J, with 13 bases in the middle. This CDR3 has 14 amino acids. Germline CDR1 SQVTM, CDR2 ANQGSEA. The CDR3 DNA reads as TGCAGCGTTGCGGCGGGGCAGACCACAGATACGCAGTATTTT. This translates into CSVAAGQTTDTQYF.

The chain combines TRBV3-1 with TRBJ2-2; D is unclear. V lost 3 bases and J lost 8, with 7 bases in between. This CDR3 spans 12 amino acids. CDR1 and CDR2 (germline): LGHDT, YNNKEL (reference sequence). The CDR3 loop reads CASSQNVGELFF. The DNA for the CDR3 is TGTGCCAGCAGCCAGAACGTGGGGGAGCTGTTTTTT.

The chain carries TRBV3-1 and TRBJ2-3, with D tentatively TRBD2 (7 bases). Trimming shortened V by 4 bases and J by 1 base, and 21 bases separated the two germline ends. The CDR3 loop spans 18 amino acids. Germline assignment: CDR1 LGHDT and CDR2 YNNKEL (reference sequence). DNA of the CDR3: TGTGCCAGCAGCCTCGAACGGGTGGCGGGGGCACGCACAGATACGCAGTATTTT. This translates into CASSLERVAGARTDTQYF.

V gene TRBV5-8 combines with J gene TRBJ1-1; D unclear. The CDR3 covers 13 residues. Looked up from germline, CDR1 is SGHTS and CDR2 is YDEGEE. V gave up 1 base and J gave up 6 bases, with 10 bases separating them. The CDR3: CASSLNGGAEAFF. DNA for the CDR3: TGTGCCAGCAGCTTGAACGGCGGGGCTGAAGCTTTCTTT.